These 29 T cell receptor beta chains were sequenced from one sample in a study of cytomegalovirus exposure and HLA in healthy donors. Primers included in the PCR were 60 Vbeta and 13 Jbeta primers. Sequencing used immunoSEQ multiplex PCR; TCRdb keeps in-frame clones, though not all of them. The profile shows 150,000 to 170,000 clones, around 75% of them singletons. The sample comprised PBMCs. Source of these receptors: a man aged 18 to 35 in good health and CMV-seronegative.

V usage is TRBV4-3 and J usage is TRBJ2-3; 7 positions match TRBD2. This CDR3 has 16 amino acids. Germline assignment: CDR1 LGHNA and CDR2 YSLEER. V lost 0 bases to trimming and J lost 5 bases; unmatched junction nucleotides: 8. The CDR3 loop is CASSQDLGREGDTQYF. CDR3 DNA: TGCGCCAGCAGCCAAGATCTGGGCAGGGAGGGAGATACGCAGTATTTT.

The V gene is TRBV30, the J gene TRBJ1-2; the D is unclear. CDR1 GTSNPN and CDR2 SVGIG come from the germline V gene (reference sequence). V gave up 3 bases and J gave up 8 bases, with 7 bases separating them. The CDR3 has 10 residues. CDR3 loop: CAWRRGGYTF. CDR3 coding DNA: TGTGCCTGGAGACGGGGAGGCTACACCTTC.

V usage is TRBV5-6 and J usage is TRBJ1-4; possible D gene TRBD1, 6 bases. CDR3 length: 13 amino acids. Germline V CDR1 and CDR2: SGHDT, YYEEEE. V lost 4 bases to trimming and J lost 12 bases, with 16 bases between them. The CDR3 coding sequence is TGTGCCAGCAGCGCGTCACAGGGACGAGAACTGTTTTTT. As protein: CASSASQGRELFF.

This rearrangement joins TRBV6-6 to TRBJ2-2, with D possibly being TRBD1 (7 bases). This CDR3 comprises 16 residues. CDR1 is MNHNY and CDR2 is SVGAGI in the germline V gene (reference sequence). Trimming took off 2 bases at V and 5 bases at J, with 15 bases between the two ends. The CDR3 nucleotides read TGTGCCAGCAGTTACCCAGGGGGGCAAGGTACCGGGGAGCTGTTTTTT. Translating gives CASSYPGGQGTGELFF.

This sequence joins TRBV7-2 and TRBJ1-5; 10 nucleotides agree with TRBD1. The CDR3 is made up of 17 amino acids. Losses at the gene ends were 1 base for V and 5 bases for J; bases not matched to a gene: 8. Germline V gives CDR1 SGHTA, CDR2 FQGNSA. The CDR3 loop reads CASSLGGTGVFHQPQHF. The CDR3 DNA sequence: TGTGCCAGCAGCTTAGGGGGGACAGGGGTGTTCCATCAGCCCCAGCATTTT.

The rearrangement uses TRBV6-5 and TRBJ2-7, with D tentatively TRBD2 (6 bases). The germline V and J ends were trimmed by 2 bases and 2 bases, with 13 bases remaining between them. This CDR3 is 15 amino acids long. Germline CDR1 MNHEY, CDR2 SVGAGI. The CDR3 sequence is CASSYLVGRPYEQYF. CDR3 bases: TGTGCCAGCAGTTACCTCGTGGGGAGGCCCTACGAGCAGTACTTC.

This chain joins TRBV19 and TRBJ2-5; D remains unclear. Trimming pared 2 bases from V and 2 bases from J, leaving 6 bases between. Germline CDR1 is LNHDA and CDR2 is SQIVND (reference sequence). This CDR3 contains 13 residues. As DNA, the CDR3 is TGTGCCAGTAGTATACAGGTTCAAGAGACCCAGTACTTC. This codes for CASSIQVQETQYF. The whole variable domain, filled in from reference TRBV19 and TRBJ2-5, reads DGGITQSPKYLFRKEGQNVTLSCEQNLNHDAMYWYRQDPGQGLRLIYYSQIVNDFQKGDIAEGYSVSREKKESFPLTVTSAQKNPTAFYLCASSIQVQETQYFGPGTRLLVL.

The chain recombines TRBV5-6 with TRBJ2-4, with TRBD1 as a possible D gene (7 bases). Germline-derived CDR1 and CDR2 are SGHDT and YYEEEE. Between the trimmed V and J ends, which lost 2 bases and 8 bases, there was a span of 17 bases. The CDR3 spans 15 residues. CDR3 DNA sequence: TGTGCCAGCAGCTTTGCGGGACCCACAGGGGACATTCAGTACTTC. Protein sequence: CASSFAGPTGDIQYF.

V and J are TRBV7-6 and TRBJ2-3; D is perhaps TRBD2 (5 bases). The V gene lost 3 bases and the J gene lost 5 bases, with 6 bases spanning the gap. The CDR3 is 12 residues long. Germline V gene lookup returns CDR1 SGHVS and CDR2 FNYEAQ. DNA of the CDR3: TGTGCCAGCAGCTTTCGGGGAGATACGCAGTATTTT. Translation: CASSFRGDTQYF.

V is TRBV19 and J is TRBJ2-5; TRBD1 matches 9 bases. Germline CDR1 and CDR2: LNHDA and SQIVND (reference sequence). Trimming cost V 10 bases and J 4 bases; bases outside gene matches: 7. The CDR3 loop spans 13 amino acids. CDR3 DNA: TGTGCCACAGGGACAGGGCAGGGAGAGACCCAGTACTTC. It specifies CATGTGQGETQYF.

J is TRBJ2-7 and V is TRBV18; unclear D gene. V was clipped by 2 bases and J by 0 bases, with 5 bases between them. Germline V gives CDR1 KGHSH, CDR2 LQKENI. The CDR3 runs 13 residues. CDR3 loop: CASSPFLSYEQYF. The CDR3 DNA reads TGTGCCAGCTCACCATTCCTCTCCTACGAGCAGTACTTC.

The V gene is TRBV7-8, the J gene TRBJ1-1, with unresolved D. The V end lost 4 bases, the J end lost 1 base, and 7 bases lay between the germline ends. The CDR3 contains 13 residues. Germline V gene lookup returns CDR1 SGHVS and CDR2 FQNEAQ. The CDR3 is CASSSRQNTEAFF. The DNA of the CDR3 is TGTGCCAGCAGCTCCCGACAGAACACTGAAGCTTTCTTT.

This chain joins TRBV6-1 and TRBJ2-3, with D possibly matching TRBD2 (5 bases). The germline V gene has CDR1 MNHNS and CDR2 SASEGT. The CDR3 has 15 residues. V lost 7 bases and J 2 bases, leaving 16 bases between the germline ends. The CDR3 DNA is TGTGCCAGCACCCGCGGCCGGGAAGTCACAGATACGCAGTATTTT. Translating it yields CASTRGREVTDTQYF.

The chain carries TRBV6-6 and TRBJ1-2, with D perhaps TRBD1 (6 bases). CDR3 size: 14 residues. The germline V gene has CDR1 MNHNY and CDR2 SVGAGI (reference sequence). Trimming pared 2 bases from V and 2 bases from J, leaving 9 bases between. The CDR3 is CASSYGQGNYGYTF. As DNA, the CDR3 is TGTGCCAGCAGTTACGGGCAGGGGAACTATGGCTACACCTTC.

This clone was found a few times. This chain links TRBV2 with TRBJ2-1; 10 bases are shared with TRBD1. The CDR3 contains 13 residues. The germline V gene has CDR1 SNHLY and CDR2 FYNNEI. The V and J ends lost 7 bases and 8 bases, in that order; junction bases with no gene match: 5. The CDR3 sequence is CASIWDRGHEQFF. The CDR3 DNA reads TGTGCCAGCATCTGGGACAGGGGCCATGAGCAGTTCTTC.

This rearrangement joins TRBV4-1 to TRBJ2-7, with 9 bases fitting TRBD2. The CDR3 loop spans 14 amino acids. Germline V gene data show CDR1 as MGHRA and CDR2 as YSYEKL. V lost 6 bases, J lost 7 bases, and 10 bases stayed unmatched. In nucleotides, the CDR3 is TGCGCCAGCAGAAACCGAGGGCTAGCGGGAGAGCAGTACTTC. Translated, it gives CASRNRGLAGEQYF.

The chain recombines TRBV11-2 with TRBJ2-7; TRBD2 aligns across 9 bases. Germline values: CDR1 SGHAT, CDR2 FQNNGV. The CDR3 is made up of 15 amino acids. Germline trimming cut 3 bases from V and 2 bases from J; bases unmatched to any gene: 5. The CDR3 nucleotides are TGTGCCAGCAGCTTTGCTAGCGGGATCACCTACGAGCAGTACTTC. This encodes CASSFASGITYEQYF.

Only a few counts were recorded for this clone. DNA of the CDR3: TGTGCCAGCAGCCCCGGACTAGCGGATATCCAAGAGACCCAGTACTTC. Amino acids: CASSPGLADIQETQYF. The chain joins TRBV5-6 to TRBJ2-5; 10 bases map to TRBD2. CDR1 is SGHDT, CDR2 YYEEEE, per germline. The CDR3 has 16 residues. Losses at the gene ends were 4 bases for V and 1 base for J; bases not matched to a gene: 7.

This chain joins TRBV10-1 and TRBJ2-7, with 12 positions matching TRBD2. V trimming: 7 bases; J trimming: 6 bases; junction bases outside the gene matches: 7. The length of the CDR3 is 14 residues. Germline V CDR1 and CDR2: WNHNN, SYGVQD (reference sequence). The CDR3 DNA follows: TGCGCCAGCACCCCGACTAGCGGGAGCGCCGAGCAGTACTTC. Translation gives CASTPTSGSAEQYF.

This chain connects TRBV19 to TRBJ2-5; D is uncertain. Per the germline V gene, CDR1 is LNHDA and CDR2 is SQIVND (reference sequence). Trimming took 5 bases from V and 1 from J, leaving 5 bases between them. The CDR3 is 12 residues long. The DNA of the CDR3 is TGTGCCAGTAGTCCGGGCCAAGAGACCCAGTACTTC. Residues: CASSPGQETQYF.

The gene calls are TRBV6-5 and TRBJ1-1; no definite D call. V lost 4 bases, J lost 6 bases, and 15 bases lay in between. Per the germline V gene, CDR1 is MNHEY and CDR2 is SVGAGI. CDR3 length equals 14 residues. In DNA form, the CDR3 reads TGTGCCAGCAGTTTGACCTCCGGGAGGGCTGAAGCTTTCTTT. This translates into CASSLTSGRAEAFF.

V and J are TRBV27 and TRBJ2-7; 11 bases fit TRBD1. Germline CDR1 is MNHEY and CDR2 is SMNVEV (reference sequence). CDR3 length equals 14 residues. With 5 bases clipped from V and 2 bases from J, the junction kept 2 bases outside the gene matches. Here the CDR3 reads CASSLGQGAYEQYF. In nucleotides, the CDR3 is TGTGCCAGCAGTCTGGGACAGGGGGCCTACGAGCAGTACTTC.

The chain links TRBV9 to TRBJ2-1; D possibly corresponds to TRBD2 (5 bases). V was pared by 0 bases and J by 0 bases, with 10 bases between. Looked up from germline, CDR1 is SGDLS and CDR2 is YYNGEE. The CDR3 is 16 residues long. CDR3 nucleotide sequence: TGTGCCAGCAGCGTAGAGGAGACTAACTCCTACAATGAGCAGTTCTTC. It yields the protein CASSVEETNSYNEQFF.

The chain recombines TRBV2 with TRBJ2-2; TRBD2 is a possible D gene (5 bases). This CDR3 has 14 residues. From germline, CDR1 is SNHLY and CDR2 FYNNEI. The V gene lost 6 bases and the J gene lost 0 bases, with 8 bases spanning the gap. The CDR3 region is CASRRGPNTGELFF. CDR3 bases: TGTGCCAGCAGACGCGGGCCGAACACCGGGGAGCTGTTTTTT.

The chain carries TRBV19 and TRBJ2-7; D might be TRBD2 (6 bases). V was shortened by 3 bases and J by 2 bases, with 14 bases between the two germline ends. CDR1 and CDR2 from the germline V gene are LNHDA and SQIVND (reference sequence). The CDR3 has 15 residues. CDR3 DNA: TGTGCCAGTAGTATGGGAGGCAGGACAACCTACGAGCAGTACTTC. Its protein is CASSMGGRTTYEQYF.

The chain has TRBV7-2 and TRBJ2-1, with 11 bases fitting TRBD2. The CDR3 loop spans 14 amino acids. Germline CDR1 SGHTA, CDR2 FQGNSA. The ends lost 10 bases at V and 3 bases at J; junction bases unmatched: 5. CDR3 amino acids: CAIPTSGSYNEQFF. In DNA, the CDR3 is TGTGCCATTCCAACTAGCGGGAGCTACAATGAGCAGTTCTTC.

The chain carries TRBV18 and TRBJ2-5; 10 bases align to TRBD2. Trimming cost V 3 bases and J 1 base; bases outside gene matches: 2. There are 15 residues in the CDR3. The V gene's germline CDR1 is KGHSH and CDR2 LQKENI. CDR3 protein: CASSPRTSGQETQYF. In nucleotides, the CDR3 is TGTGCCAGCTCACCTCGGACTAGCGGCCAAGAGACCCAGTACTTC.

The CDR3 DNA follows: TGCGCCAGCAGCCAAGATCCAGCGCTGGTTGGTACGCAGTATTTT. The encoded protein is CASSQDPALVGTQYF. The chain joins TRBV4-1 to TRBJ2-3, with D unclear. Per the germline V gene, CDR1 is MGHRA and CDR2 is YSYEKL. Trimming took 0 bases from V and 8 from J, leaving 15 bases between them. The CDR3 contains 15 residues.

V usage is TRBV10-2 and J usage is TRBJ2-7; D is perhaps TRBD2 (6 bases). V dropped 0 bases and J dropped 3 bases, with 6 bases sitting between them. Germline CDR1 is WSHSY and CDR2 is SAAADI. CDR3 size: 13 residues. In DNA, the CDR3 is TGCGCCAGCAGTGAGTCGGGGGGCTACGAGCAGTACTTC. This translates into CASSESGGYEQYF.